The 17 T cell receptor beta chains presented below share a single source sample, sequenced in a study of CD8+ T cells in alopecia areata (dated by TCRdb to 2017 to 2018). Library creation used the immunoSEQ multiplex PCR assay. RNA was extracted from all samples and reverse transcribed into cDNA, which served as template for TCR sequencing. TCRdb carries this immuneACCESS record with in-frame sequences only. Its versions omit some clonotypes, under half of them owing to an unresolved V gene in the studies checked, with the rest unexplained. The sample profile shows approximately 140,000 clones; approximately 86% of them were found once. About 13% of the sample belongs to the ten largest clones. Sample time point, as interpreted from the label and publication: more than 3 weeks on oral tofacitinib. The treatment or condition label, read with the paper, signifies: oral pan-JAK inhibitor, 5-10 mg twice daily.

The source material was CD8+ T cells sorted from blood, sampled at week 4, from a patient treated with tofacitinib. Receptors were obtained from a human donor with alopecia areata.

The CDR3 here is CSVEDFLQVSYNEQFF. CDR3 DNA sequence: TGCAGCGTTGAAGATTTCCTCCAGGTCTCCTACAATGAGCAGTTCTTC. V usage is TRBV29-1 and J usage is TRBJ2-1, with D unresolved. This CDR3 is built from 16 residues. Germline assignment: CDR1 SQVTM and CDR2 ANQGSEA. Trimming took 0 bases from V and 0 from J, leaving 12 bases between them.

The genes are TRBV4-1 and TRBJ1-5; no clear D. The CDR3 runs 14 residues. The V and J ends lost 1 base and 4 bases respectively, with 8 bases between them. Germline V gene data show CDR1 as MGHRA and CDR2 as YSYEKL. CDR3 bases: TGCGCCAGCAGCCAAGTCCGCGGGAATCAGCCCCAGCATTTT. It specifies CASSQVRGNQPQHF.

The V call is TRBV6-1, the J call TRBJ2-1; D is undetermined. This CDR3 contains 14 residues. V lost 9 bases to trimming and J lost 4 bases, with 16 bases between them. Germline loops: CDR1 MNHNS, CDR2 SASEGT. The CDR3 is CASLTRPPYNEQFF. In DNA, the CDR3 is TGTGCCAGTCTCACGCGTCCGCCTTACAATGAGCAGTTCTTC.

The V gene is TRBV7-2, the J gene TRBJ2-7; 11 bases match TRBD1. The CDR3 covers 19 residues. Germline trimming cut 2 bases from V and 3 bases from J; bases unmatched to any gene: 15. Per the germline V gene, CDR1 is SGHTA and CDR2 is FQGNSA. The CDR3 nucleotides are TGTGCCAGCAGCTTACCGTCCCCGGGACAGGGGGTGCCCTTCTACGAGCAGTACTTC. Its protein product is CASSLPSPGQGVPFYEQYF.

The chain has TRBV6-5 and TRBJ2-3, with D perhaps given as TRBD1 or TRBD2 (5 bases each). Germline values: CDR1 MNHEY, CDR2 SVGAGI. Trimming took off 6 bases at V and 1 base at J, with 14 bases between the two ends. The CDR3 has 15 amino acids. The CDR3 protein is CASSTGALGTDTQYF. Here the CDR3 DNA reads TGTGCCAGCAGCACCGGGGCTCTCGGCACAGATACGCAGTATTTT.

The CDR3 bases are TGTGCCAGCAGTTTATACCCCGGGGGCACTGAAGCTTTCTTT. Encoded protein: CASSLYPGGTEAFF. This sequence joins TRBV27 and TRBJ1-1; D is possibly TRBD1 (5 bases). Germline V gene lookup returns CDR1 MNHEY and CDR2 SMNVEV (reference sequence). V was pared by 1 base and J by 4 bases, with 10 bases between. CDR3 length equals 14 residues.

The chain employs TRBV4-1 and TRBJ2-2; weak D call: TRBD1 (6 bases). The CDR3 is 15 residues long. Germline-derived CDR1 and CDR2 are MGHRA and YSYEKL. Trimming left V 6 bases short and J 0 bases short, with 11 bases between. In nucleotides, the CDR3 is TGCGCCAGCAGACTATCAGGGGCGAACACCGGGGAGCTGTTTTTT. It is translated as CASRLSGANTGELFF.

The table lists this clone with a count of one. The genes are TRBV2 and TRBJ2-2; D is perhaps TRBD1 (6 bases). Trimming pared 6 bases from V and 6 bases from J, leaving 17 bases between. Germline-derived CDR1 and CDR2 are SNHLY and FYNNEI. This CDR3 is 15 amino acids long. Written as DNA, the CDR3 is TGTGCCAGCAGCACAGGGAAAGTTTCTCCCGGGGAGCTGTTTTTT. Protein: CASSTGKVSPGELFF.

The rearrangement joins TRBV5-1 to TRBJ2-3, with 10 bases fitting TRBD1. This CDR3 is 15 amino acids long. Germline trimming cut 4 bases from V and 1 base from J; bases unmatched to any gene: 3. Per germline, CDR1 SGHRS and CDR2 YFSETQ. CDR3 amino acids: CASSVGTGGTDTQYF. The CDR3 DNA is TGCGCCAGCAGCGTCGGGACAGGGGGCACAGATACGCAGTATTTT.

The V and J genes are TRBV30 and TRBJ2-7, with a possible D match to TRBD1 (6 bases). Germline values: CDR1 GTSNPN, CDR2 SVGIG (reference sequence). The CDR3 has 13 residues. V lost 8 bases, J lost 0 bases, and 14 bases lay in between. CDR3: CARSDRLSYEQYF. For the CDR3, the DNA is TGTGCCCGTTCAGACAGGCTCTCCTACGAGCAGTACTTC.

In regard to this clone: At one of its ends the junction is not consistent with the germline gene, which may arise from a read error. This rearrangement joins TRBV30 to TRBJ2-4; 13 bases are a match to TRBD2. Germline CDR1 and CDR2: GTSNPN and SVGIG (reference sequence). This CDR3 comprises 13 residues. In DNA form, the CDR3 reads TGTGCCTGGAGCGGGACTAGCGGGATCCGCCCTTTCTTC. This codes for CAWSGTSGIRPFF.

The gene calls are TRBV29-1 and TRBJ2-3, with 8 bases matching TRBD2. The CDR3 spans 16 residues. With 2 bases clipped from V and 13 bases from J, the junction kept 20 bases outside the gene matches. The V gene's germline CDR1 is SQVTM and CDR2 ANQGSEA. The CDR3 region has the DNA TGCAGCGTTGAATGGGTTAGCGGGAACCACGGGGTTTTGGAGTATTTT. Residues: CSVEWVSGNHGVLEYF.

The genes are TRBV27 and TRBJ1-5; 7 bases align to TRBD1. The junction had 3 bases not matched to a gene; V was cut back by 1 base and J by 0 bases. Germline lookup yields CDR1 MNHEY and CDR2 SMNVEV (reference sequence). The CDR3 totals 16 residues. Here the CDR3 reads CASSLFGTASNQPQHF. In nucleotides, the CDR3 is TGTGCCAGCAGTTTATTTGGGACAGCTAGCAATCAGCCCCAGCATTTT.

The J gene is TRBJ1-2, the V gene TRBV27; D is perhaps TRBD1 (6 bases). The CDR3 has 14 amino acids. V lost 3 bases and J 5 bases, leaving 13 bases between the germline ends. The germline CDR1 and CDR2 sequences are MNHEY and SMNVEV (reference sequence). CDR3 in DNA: TGTGCCAGCAGTTTTGGGCAGGGGTGGTATGGCTACACCTTC. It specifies CASSFGQGWYGYTF.

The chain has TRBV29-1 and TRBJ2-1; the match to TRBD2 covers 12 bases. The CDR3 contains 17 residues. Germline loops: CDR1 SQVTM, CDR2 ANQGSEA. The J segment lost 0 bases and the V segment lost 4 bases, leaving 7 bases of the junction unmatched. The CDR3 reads CSVGGLAGGSSYNEQFF. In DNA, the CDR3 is TGCAGCGTTGGTGGCCTAGCGGGGGGGAGCTCCTACAATGAGCAGTTCTTC.

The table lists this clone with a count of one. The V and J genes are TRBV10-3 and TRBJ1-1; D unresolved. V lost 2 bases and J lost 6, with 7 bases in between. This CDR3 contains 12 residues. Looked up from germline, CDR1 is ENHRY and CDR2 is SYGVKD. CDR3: CAISETRAEAFF. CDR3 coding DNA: TGTGCCATCAGTGAGACAAGGGCTGAAGCTTTCTTT.

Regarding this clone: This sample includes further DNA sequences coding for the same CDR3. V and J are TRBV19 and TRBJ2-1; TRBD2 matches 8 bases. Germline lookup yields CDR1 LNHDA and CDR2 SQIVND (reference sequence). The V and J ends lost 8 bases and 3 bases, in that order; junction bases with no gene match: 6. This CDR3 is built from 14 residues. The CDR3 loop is CASGAGGDYNEQFF. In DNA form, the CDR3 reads TGTGCCAGTGGTGCGGGAGGAGACTACAATGAGCAGTTCTTC.